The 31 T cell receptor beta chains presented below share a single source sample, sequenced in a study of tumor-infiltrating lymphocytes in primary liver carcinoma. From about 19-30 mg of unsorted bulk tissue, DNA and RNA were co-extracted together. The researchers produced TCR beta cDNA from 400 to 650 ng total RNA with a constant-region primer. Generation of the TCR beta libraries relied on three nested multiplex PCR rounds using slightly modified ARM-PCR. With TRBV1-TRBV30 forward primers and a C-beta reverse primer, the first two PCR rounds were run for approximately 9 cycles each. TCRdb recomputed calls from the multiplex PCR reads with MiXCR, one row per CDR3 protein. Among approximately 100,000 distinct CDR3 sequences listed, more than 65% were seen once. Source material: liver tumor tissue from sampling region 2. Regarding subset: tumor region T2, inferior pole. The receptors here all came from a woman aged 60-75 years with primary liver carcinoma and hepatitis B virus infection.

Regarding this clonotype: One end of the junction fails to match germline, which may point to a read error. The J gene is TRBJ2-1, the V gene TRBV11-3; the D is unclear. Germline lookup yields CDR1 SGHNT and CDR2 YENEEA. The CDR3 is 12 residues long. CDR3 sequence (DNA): TGTACCAGCAGCAGTACAACCTTTAGGCACTTCTTC. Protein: CTSSSTTFRHFF. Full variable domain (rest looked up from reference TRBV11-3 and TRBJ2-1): EAGVVQSPRYKIIEKKQPVAFWCNPISGHNTLYWYLQNLGQGPELLIRYENEEAVDDSQLPKDRFSAERLKGVDSTLKIQPAELGDSAVYLCTSSSTTFRHFFGPGTRLTVL.

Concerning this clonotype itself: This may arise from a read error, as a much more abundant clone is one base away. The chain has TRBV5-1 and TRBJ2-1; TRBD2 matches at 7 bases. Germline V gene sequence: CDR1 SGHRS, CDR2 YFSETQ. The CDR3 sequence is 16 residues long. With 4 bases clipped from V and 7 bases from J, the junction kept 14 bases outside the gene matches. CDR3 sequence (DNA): TGCGCCAGCAGCGCTGGGGGGACTGGCGGGAGAAATGAGCAGTTCTTC. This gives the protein CASSAGGTGGRNEQFF.

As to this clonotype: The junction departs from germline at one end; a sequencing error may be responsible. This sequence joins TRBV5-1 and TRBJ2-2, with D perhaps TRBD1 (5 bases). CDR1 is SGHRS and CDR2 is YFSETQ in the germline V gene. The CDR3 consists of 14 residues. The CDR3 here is CTSRVRSNTGELFF. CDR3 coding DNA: TGCACCAGCAGGGTCAGATCGAACACCGGGGAGCTGTTTTTT.

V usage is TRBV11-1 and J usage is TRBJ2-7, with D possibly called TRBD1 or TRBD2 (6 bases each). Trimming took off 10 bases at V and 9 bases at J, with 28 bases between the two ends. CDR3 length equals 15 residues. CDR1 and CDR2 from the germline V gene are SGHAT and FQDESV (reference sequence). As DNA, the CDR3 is TGTGCCAACAGTCCTCGGACAGCAGGACTACGCGGGCAGTACTTC. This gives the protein CANSPRTAGLRGQYF. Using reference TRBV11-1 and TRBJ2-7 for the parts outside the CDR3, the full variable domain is EAEVAQSPRYKITEKSQAVAFWCDPISGHATLYWYRQILGQGPELLVQFQDESVVDDSQLPKDRFSAERLKGVDSTLKIQPAELGDSAMYLCANSPRTAGLRGQYFGPGTRLTVT.

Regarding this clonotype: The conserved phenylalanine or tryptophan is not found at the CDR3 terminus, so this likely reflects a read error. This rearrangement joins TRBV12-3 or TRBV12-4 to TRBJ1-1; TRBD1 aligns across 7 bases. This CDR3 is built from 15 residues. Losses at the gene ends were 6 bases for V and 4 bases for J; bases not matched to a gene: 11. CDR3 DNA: TGTGCCAGCAGCCGTAACCAGGGGGGGGGCACTGAAGCTTTCTAT. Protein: CASSRNQGGGTEAFY.

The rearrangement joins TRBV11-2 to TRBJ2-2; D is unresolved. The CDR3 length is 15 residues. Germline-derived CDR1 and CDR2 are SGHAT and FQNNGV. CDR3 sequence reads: CANSSPDGQYGELFF. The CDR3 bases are TGTGCTAACAGCTCCCCTGATGGGCAGTACGGGGAGCTGTTTTTT.

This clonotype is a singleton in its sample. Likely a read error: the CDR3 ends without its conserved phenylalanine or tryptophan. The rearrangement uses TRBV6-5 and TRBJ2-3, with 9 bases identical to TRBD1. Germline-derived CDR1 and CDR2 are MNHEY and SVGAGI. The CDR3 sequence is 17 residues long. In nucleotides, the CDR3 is TGTGCCAGCAGTTCCCCGGACAGGGGAGAAGGGACAGATACTCAGTATCTT. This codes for CASSSPDRGEGTDTQYL.

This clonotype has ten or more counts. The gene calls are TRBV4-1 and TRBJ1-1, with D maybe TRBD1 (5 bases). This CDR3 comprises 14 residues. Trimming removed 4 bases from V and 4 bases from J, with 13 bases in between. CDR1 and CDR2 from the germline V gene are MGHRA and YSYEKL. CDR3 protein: CASSPRVRGTEAFF. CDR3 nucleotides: TGCGCCAGCAGCCCCAGGGTACGTGGCACTGAAGCTTTCTTT.

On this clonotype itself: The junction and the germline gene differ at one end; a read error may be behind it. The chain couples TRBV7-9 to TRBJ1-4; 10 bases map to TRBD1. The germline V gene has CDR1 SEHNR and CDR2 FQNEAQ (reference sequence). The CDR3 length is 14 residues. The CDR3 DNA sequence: TGTGCCAGCAGCTTGGGGACAGGGGCTGAAAAACTGTCTTTT. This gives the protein CASSLGTGAEKLSF. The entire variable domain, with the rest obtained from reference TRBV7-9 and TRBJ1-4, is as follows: DTGVSQNPRHKITKRGQNVTFRCDPISEHNRLYWYRQTLGQGPEFLTYFQNEAQLEKSRLLSDRFSAERPKGSFSTLEIQRTEQGDSAMYLCASSLGTGAEKLSFGSGTQLSVL.

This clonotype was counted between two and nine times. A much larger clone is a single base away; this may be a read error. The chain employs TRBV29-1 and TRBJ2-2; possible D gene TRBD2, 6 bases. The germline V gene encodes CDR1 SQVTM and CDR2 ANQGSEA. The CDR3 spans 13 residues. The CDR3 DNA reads TGCAGCGTTGCCCGGGACTTCGCCGGGGTGCTGTTTTTT. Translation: CSVARDFAGVLFF.

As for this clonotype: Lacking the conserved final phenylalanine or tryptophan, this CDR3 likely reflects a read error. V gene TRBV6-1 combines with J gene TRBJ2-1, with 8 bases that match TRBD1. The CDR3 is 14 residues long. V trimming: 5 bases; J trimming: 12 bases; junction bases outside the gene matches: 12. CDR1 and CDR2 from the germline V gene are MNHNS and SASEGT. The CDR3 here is CASSLDRVLARQFY. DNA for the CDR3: TGTGCCAGCAGTTTGGACAGGGTCTTGGCCAGGCAGTTCTAC.

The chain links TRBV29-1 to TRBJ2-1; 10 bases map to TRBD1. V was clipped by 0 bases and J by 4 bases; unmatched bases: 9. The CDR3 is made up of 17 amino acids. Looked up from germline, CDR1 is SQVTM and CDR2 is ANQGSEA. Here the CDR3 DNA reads TGCAGCGTTGAAGAACCGGACGGGACAGGGGCGTACAATGAGCAGTTCTTC. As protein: CSVEEPDGTGAYNEQFF.

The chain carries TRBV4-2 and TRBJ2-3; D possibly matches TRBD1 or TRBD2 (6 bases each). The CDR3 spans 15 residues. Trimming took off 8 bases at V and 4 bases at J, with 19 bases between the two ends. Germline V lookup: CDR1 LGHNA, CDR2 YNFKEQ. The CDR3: CASRLVAEGADTQYF. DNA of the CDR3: TGTGCCAGCCGCCTGGTAGCGGAGGGGGCAGATACGCAGTATTTT.

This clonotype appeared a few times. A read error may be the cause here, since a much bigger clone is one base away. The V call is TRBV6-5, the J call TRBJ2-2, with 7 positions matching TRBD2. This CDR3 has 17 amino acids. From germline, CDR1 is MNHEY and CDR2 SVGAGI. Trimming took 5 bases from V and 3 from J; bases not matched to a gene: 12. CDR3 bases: TGTGCCAGCAGTCCCCAATTGACTAGCCGATACACCGGGGAGCTGTTTTTT. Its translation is CASSPQLTSRYTGELFF.

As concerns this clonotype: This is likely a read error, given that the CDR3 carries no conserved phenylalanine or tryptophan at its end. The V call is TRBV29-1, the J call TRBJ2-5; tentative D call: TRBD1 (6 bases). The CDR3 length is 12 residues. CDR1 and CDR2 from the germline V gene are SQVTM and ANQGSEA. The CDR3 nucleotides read TGCAGCGTCGGACAGCCTCAGGAGACTCAGTACTTA. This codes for CSVGQPQETQYL.

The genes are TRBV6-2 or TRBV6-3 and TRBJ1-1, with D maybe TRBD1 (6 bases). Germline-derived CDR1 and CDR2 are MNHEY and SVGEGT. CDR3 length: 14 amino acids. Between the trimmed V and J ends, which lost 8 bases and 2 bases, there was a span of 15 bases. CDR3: CASGETGPNTEAFF. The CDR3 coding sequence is TGTGCCAGCGGGGAGACAGGACCCAACACTGAAGCTTTCTTT.

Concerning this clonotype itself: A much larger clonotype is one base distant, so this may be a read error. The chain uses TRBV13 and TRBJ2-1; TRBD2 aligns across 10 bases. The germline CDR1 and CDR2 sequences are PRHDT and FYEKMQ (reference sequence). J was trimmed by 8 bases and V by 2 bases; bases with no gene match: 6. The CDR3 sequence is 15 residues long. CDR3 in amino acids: CASSLPGLAYDEQFF. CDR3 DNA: TGTGCCAGCAGCTTACCGGGACTAGCGTACGATGAGCAGTTCTTC. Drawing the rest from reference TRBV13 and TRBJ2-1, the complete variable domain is AAGVIQSPRHLIKEKRETATLKCYPIPRHDTVYWYQQGPGQDPQFLISFYEKMQSDKGSIPDRFSAQQFSDYHSELNMSSLELGDSALYFCASSLPGLAYDEQFFGPGTRLTVL.

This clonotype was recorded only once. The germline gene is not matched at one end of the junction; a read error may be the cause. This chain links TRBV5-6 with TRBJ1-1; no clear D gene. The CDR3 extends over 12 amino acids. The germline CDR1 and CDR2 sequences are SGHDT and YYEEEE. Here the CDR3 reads CAISLRVGENFF. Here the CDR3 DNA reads TGTGCCATCAGCTTAAGGGTGGGAGAGAATTTCTTT.

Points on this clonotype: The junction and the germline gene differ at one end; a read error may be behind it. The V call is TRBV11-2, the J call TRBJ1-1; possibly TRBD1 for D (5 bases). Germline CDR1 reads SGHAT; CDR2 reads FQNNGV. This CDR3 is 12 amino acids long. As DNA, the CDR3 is TGTGCCATTAGCTCTAAACAGGCTGAAGCTCTCTTT. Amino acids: CAISSKQAEALF.

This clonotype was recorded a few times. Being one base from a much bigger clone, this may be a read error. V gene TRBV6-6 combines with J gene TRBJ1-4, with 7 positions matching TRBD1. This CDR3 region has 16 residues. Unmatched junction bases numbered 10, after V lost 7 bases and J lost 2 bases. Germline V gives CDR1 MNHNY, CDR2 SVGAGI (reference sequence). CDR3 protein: CASIKQGLATNEKLFF. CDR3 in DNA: TGTGCCAGCATAAAACAGGGGTTAGCGACTAATGAAAAACTGTTTTTT.

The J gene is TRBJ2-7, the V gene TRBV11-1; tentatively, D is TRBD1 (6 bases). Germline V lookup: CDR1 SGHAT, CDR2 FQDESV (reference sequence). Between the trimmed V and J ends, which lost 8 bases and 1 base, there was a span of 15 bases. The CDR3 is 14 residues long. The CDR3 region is CASGRGQRSYEQYF. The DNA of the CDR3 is TGTGCCAGCGGAAGAGGACAGCGATCCTACGAGCAGTACTTC.

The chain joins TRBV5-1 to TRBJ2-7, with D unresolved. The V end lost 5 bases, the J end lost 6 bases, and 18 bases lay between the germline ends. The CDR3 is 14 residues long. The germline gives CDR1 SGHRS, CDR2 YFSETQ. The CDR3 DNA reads TGCGCCAGCAGTCTGATCGCCACTGTGCGCGAGCAGTACTTC. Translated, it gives CASSLIATVREQYF.

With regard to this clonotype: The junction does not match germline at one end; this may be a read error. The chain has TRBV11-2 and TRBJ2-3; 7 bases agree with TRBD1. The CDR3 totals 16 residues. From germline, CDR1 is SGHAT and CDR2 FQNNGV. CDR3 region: CASSLAGQAIRDTQYF. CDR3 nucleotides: TGTGCCAGCAGCTTAGCAGGACAGGCGATCAGAGATACACAGTATTTT.

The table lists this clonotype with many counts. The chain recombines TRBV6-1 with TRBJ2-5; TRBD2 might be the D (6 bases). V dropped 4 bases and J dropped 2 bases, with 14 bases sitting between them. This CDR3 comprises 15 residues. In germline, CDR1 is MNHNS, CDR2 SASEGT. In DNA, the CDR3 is TGTGCCAGCAGTGTCCGGGACTCTCAACAAGAGACCCAGTACTTC. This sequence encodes CASSVRDSQQETQYF.

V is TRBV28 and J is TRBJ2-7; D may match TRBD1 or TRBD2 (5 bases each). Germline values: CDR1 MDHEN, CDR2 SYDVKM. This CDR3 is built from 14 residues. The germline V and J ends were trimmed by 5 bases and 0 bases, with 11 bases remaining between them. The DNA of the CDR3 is TGTGCCAGCAGTACGGGACGGCGCTCCTACGAGCAGTACTTC. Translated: CASSTGRRSYEQYF. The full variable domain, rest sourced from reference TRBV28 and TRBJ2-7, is DVKVTQSSRYLVKRTGEKVFLECVQDMDHENMFWYRQDPGLGLRLIYFSYDVKMKEKGDIPEGYSVSREKKERFSLILESASTNQTSMYLCASSTGRRSYEQYFGPGTRLTVT.

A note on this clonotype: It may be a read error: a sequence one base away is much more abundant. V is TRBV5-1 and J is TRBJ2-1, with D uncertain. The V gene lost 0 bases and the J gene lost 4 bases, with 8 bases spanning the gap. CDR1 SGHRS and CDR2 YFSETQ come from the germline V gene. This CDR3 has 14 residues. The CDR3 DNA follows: TGCGCCAGCAGCTTGGCCCGGGCATACAATGAGCAGTTCTTC. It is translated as CASSLARAYNEQFF. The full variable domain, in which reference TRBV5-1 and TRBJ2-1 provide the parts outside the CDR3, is KAGVTQTPRYLIKTRGQQVTLSCSPISGHRSVSWYQQTPGQGLQFLFEYFSETQRNKGNFPGRFSGRQFSNSRSEMNVSTLELGDSALYLCASSLARAYNEQFFGPGTRLTVL.

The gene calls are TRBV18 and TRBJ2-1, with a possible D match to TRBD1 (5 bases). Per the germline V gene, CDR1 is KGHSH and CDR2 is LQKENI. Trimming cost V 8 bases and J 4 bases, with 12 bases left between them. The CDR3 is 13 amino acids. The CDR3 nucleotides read TGTGCCAGCGCTAGTAAGGGGTACAATGAGCAGTTCTTC. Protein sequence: CASASKGYNEQFF.

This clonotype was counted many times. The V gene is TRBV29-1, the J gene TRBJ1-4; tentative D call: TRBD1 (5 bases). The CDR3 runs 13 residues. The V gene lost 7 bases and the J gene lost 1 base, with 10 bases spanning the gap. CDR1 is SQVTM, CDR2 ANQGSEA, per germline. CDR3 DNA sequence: TGCAGCGGACAGAGGGGAACTAATGAAAAACTGTTTTTT. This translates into CSGQRGTNEKLFF.

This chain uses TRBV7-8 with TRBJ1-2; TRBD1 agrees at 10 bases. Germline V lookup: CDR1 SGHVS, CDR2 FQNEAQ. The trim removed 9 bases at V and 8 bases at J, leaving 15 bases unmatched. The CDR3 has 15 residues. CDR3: CASSNNGTGVKGYTF. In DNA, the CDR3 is TGTGCCAGTAGCAATAACGGGACAGGGGTAAAGGGCTACACCTTC. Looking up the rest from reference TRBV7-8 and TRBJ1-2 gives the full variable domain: GAGVSQSPRYKVAKRGQDVALRCDPISGHVSLFWYQQALGQGPEFLTYFQNEAQLDKSGLPSDRFFAERPEGSVSTLKIQRTQQEDSAVYLCASSNNGTGVKGYTFGSGTRLTVV.

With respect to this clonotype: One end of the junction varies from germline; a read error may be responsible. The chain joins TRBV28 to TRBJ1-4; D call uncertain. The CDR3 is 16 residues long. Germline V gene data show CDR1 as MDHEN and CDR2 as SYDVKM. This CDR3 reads CASNEAAIGENEKLVF. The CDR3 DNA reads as TGTGCCTCAAACGAGGCAGCTATTGGGGAAAATGAAAAACTGGTTTTT.

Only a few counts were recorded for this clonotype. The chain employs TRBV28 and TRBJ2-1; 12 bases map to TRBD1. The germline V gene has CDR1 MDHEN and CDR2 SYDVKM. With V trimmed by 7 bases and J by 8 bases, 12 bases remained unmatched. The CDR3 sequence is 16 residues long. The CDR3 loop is CASTVAGTGGRDEQFF. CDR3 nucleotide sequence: TGTGCCAGCACCGTTGCGGGGACAGGGGGCCGAGATGAGCAGTTCTTC.